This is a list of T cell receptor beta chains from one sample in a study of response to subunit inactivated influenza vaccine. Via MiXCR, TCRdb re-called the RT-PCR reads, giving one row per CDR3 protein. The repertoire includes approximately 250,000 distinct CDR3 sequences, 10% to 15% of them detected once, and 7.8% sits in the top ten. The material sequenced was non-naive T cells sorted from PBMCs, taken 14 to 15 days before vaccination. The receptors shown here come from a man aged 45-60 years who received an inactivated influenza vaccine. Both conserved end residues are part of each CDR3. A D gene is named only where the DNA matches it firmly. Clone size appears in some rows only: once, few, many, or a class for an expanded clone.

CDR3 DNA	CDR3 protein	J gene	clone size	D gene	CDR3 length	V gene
TGTGCCAGCAGCTTGGGAGCGGCCAACGTCCTGACTTTC	CASSLGAANVLTF	TRBJ2-6	many	-	13	TRBV5-6
TGTGCCAGCAGTTACCGGGACAGGGGAGGCTATGGCTACACCTTC	CASSYRDRGGYGYTF	TRBJ1-2	-	TRBD1	15	TRBV12-3/TRBV12-4
TGTGCCAGCTCACCACCGGAAAGGGCTGATGCCAAAAACATTCAGTACTTC	CASSPPERADAKNIQYF	TRBJ2-4	-	-	17	TRBV18
TGTGCCAGCAGCGCCGGGACAGGGTACACCGGGGAGCTGTTTTTT	CASSAGTGYTGELFF	TRBJ2-2	few	TRBD1	15	TRBV3-1
TGCAGTGCTAGTGTGGCAGCACAAGAGACCCAGTACTTC	CSASVAAQETQYF	TRBJ2-5	-	-	13	TRBV20-1
TGTGCCAGCAGCCAAGATTTGCTGACAGCTATCCAAGAGACCCAGTACTTC	CASSQDLLTAIQETQYF	TRBJ2-5	-	-	17	TRBV3-1
TGTGCCACCAGTCAGGGGGGAGGGAACACTGAAGCTTTCTTT	CATSQGGGNTEAFF	TRBJ1-1	-	TRBD1	14	TRBV15
TGCGCCAGCAGCTACAGCGGCAATCAGCCCCAGCATTTT	CASSYSGNQPQHF	TRBJ1-5	many	-	13	TRBV5-1
TGTGCCAGCAGCTTAGTTCCCACTAGCGGGAGTGTAGCCAAAAACATTCAGTACTTC	CASSLVPTSGSVAKNIQYF	TRBJ2-4	many	TRBD2	19	TRBV11-2
TGTGCCAGCAGTTCCACCTATCGGCTGTTTGAAAAACTGTTTTTT	CASSSTYRLFEKLFF	TRBJ1-4	few	-	15	TRBV28
TGTGCCAGCAGATCGACCGGGACAGGGGGCAATGAGCAGTTCTTC	CASRSTGTGGNEQFF	TRBJ2-1	many	TRBD1	15	TRBV7-2
TGCAGTGCTAGGGGAGGGGCCATCTATGGCTACACCTTC	CSARGGAIYGYTF	TRBJ1-2	-	-	13	TRBV20-1
TGTGCCACCAGTGACTTGACTAGCGGGGAAAGCTCCTACAATGAGCAGTTCTTC	CATSDLTSGESSYNEQFF	TRBJ2-1	few	TRBD2	18	TRBV24-1
TGTGCCAGCAGTTTCCCGCGGGGGTCCTACAATGAGCAGTTCTTC	CASSFPRGSYNEQFF	TRBJ2-1	-	TRBD2	15	TRBV2
TGCAGCGTTAAACCTAGGTTGAGAGAGACCCAGTACTTC	CSVKPRLRETQYF	TRBJ2-5	-	-	13	TRBV29-1
TGCAGTGCTAGGACTAGCGGGGGGCTCGATGAGCAGTTCTTC	CSARTSGGLDEQFF	TRBJ2-1	-	TRBD2	14	TRBV20-1
TGTGCCAGCAGCCCAGGGGTGGAGGGGCCACGACTCACAGATACGCAGTATTTT	CASSPGVEGPRLTDTQYF	TRBJ2-3	many	-	18	TRBV4-2
TGTGCCAGCAGCCAAGATCAACTCACAGATACGCAGTATTTT	CASSQDQLTDTQYF	TRBJ2-3	-	-	14	TRBV4-2
TGTGCCAGCAGATACCCAGGGAGTAGGGAAGCTTTCTTT	CASRYPGSREAFF	TRBJ1-1	-	-	13	TRBV6-5
TGTGCCAGCAGTGCGGGCCCCAGGATAGGCTACACCTTC	CASSAGPRIGYTF	TRBJ1-2	few	-	13	TRBV27
TGTGCCAGCAGCCAGTTGGCGGGGGGTAGCACAGATACGCAGTATTTT	CASSQLAGGSTDTQYF	TRBJ2-3	-	TRBD2	16	TRBV14
TGCGCCAGCAGCCACGGGTACAATGAGCAGTTCTTC	CASSHGYNEQFF	TRBJ2-1	many	-	12	TRBV5-1
TGTGCCAGCAGCTTTCGGGATAATGAAAAACTGTTTTTT	CASSFRDNEKLFF	TRBJ1-4	few	-	13	TRBV7-9
TGTGCCAGCAGCTTCGCGGCCCGGAGGGATGAGCAGTTCTTC	CASSFAARRDEQFF	TRBJ2-1	-	-	14	TRBV7-2
TGCAGTGCTAGGGGCTCCTCCTACGAGCAGTACTTC	CSARGSSYEQYF	TRBJ2-7	-	-	12	TRBV20-1
TGTGCCAGCAGAGCGGGGTCAGCCACAGATACGCAGTATTTT	CASRAGSATDTQYF	TRBJ2-3	-	TRBD2	14	TRBV7-2
TGCAGTGCTCTGGACGAGGGGAGCGAAAAACTGTTTTTT	CSALDEGSEKLFF	TRBJ1-4	many	-	13	TRBV20-1
TGCGCCAGCAATGGGGAATCCTACGAGCAGTACTTC	CASNGESYEQYF	TRBJ2-7	-	-	12	TRBV5-1